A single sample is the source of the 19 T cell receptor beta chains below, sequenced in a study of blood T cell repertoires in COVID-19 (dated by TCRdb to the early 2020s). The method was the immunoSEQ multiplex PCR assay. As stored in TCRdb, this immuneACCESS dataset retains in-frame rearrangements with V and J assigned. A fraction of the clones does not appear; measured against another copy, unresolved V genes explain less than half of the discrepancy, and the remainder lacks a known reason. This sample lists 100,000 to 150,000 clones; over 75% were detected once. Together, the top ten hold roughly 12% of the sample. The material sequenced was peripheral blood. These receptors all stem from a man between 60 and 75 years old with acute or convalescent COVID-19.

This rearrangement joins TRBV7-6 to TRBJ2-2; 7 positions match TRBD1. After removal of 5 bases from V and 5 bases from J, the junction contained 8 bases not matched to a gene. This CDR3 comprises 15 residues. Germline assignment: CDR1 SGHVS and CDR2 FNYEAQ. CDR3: CASSPTTGPTGELFF. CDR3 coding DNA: TGTGCCAGCAGCCCGACGACAGGGCCAACCGGGGAGCTGTTTTTT.

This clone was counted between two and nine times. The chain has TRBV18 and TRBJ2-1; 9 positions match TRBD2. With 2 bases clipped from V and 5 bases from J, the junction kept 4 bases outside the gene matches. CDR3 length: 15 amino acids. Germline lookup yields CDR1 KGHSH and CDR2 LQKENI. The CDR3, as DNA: TGTGCCAGCTCACCAGGAATAGCGGGAGACAATGAGCAGTTCTTC. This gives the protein CASSPGIAGDNEQFF. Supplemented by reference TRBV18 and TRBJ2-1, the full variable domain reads NAGVMQNPRHLVRRRGQEARLRCSPMKGHSHVYWYRQLPEEGLKFMVYLQKENIIDESGMPKERFSAEFPKEGPSILRIQQVVRGDSAAYFCASSPGIAGDNEQFFGPGTRLTVL.

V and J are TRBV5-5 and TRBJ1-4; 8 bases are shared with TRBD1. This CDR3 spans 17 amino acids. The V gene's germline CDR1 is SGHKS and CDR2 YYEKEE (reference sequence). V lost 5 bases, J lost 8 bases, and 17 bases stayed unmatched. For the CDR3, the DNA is TGTGCCAGCAGTAACTCTCGGACAGGGTTCGCTGGGGAAAAACTGTTTTTT. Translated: CASSNSRTGFAGEKLFF.

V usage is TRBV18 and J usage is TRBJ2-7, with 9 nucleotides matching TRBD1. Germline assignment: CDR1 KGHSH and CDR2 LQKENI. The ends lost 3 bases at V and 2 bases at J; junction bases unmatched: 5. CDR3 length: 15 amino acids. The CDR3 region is CASSPRTGEPYEQYF. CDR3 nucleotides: TGTGCCAGCTCACCCAGGACAGGGGAGCCCTACGAGCAGTACTTC.

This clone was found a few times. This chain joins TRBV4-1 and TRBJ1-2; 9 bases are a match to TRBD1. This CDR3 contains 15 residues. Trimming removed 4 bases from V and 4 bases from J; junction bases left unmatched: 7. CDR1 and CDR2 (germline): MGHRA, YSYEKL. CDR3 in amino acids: CASSPVGQGGYGYTF. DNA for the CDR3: TGCGCCAGCAGCCCCGTGGGACAGGGTGGCTATGGCTACACCTTC.

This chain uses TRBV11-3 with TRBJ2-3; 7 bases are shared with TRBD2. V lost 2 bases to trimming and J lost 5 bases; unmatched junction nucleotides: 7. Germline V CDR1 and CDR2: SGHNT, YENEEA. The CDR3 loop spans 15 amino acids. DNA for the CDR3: TGTGCCAGCAGCTTACTCGGGTTAGCGGGAGATACGCAGTATTTT. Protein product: CASSLLGLAGDTQYF.

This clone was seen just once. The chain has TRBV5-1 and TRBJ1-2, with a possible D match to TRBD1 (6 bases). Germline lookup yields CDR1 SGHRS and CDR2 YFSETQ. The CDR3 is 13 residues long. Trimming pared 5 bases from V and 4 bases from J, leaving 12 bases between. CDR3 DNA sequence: TGCGCCAGCAGAGAGGACAGCCGCTATGGCTACACCTTC. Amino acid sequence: CASREDSRYGYTF. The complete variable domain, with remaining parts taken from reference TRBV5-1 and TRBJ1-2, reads KAGVTQTPRYLIKTRGQQVTLSCSPISGHRSVSWYQQTPGQGLQFLFEYFSETQRNKGNFPGRFSGRQFSNSRSEMNVSTLELGDSALYLCASREDSRYGYTFGSGTRLTVV.

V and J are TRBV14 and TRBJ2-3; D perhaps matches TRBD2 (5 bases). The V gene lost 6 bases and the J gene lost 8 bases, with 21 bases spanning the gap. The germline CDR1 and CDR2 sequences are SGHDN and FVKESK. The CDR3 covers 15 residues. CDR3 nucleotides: TGTGCCAGCAGTCCTTGGACGGGTTCCCGGGGTACGCAGTATTTT. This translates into CASSPWTGSRGTQYF.

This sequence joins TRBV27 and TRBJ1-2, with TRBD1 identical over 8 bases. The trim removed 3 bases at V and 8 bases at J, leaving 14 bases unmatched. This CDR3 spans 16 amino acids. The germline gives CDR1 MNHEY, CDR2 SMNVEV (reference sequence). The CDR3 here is CASSFWNPGQAGGYTF. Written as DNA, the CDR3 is TGTGCCAGCAGTTTTTGGAATCCGGGACAGGCAGGGGGCTACACCTTC.

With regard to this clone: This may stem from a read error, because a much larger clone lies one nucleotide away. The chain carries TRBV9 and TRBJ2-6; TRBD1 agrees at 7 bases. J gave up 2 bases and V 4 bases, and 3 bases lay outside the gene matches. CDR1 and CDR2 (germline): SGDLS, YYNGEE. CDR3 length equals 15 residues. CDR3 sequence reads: CASSFTGAGANVLTF. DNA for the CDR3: TGTGCCAGCAGCTTCACAGGGGCTGGGGCCAACGTCCTGACTTTC.

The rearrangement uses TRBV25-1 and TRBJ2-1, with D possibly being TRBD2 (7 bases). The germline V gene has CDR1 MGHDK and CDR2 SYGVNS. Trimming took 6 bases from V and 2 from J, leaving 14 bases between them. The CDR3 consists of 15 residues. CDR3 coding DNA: TGTGCCAGCAGCGAGGGGGGGATCCCCTACAATGAGCAGTTCTTC. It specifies CASSEGGIPYNEQFF.

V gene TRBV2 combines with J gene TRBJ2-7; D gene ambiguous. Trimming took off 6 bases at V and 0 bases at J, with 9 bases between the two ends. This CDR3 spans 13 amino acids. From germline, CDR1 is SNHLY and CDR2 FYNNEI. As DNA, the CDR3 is TGTGCCAGCAGGGTACAGAGCTCCTACGAGCAGTACTTC. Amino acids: CASRVQSSYEQYF.

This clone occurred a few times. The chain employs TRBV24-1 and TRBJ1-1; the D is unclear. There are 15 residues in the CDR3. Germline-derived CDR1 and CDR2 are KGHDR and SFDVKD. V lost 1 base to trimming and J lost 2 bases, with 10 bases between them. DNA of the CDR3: TGTGCCACCAGTGATTTAGGCAGGCTTAACACTGAAGCTTTCTTT. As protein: CATSDLGRLNTEAFF.

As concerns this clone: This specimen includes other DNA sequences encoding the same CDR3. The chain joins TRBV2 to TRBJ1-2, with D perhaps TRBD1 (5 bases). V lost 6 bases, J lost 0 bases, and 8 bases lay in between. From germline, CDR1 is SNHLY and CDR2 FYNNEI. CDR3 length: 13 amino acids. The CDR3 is CASRRDSNYGYTF. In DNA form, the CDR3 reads TGTGCCAGCAGGAGGGACTCTAACTATGGCTACACCTTC.

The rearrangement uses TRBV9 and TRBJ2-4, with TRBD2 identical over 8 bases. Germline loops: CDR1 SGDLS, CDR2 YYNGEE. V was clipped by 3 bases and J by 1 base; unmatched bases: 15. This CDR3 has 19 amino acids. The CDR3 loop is CASSEGVAGLLRAKNIQYF. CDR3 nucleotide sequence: TGTGCCAGCAGCGAGGGAGTAGCGGGACTACTGAGGGCCAAAAACATTCAGTACTTC.

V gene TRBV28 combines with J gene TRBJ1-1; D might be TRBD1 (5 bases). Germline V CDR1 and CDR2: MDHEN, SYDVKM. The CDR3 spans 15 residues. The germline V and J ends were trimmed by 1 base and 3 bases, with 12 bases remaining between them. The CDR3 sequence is CASSLSPGRHTEAFF. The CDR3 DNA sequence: TGTGCCAGCAGTTTATCACCAGGGCGCCACACTGAAGCTTTCTTT.

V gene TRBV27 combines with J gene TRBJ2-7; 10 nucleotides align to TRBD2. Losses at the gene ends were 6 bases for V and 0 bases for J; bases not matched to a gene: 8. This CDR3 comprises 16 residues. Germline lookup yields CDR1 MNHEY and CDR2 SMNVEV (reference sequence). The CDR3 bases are TGTGCCAGCAGATTAGGACTAGCGGCCAACTCCTACGAGCAGTACTTC. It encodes CASRLGLAANSYEQYF.

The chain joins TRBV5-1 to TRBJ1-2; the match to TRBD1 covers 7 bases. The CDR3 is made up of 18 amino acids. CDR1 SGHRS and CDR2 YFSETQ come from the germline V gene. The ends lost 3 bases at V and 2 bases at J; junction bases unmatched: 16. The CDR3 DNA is TGCGCCAGCAGCTCAAAACTTATAACAGGGGTGGGCAACTATGGCTACACCTTC. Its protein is CASSSKLITGVGNYGYTF.

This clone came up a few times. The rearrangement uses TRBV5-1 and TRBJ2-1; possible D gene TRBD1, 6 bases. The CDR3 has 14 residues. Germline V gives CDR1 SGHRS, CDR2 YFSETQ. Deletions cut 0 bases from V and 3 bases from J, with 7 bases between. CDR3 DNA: TGCGCCAGCAGCTTGGAACAGGGCTACAATGAGCAGTTCTTC. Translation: CASSLEQGYNEQFF.